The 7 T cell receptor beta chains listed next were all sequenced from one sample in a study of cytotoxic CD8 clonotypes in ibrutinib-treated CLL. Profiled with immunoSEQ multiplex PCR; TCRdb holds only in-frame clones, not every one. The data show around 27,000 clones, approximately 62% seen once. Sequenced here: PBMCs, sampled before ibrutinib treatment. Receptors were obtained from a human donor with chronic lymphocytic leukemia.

For the CDR3, the DNA is TGTGCCAGCAGCCGAAGGGCGGGACAGGGGGCCTCCTACGAGCAGTACTTC. It is translated as CASSRRAGQGASYEQYF. The chain has TRBV4-2 and TRBJ2-7, with 12 bases identical to TRBD1. CDR1 LGHNA and CDR2 YNFKEQ come from the germline V gene. CDR3 size: 17 residues. Trimming at V came to 4 bases and at J to 0 bases, leaving 7 bases not matched to a gene.

The CDR3 protein is CASSSSGIFWVTDTQYF. In DNA form, the CDR3 reads TGTGCCAGCAGCTCTAGCGGGATCTTTTGGGTCACAGATACGCAGTATTTT. V is TRBV13 and J is TRBJ2-3; 9 bases are a match to TRBD2. The CDR3 runs to 17 residues. Germline assignment: CDR1 PRHDT and CDR2 FYEKMQ (reference sequence). V was clipped by 4 bases and J by 2 bases; unmatched bases: 10.

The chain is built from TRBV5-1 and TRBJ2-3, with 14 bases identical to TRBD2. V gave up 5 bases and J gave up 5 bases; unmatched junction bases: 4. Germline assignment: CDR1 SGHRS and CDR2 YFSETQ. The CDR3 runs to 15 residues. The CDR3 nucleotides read TGCGCCAGCAGGGGACTAGCGGGGGTCGGAGATACGCAGTATTTT. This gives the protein CASRGLAGVGDTQYF.

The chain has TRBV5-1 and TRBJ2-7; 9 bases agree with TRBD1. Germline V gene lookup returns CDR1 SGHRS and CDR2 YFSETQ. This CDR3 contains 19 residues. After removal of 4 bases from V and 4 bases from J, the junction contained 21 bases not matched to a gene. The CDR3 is CASSPRRDRAPGGPYEQYF. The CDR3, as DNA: TGCGCCAGCAGCCCGCGCCGGGACAGGGCTCCTGGTGGGCCTTACGAGCAGTACTTC. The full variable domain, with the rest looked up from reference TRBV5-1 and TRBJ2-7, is KAGVTQTPRYLIKTRGQQVTLSCSPISGHRSVSWYQQTPGQGLQFLFEYFSETQRNKGNFPGRFSGRQFSNSRSEMNVSTLELGDSALYLCASSPRRDRAPGGPYEQYFGPGTRLTVT.

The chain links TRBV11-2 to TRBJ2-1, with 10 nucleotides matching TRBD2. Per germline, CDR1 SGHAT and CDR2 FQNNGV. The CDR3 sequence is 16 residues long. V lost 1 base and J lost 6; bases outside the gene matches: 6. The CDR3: CASSLVASGSANEQFF. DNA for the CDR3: TGTGCCAGCAGCTTAGTAGCTAGCGGGAGCGCCAATGAGCAGTTCTTC.

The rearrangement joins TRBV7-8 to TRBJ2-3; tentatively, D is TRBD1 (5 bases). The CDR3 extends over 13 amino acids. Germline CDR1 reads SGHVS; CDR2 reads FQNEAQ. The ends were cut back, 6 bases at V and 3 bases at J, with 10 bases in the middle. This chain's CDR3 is CASRTRQTDTQYF. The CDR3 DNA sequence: TGTGCCAGCAGAACACGACAGACAGATACGCAGTATTTT.

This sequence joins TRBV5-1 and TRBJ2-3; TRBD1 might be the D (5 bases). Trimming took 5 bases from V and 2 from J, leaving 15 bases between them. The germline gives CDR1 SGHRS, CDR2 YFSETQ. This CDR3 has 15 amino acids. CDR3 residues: CASRSRAGYTDTQYF. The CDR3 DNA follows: TGCGCCAGCAGGTCAAGGGCAGGGTACACAGATACGCAGTATTTT.